This record concerns one T cell receptor (beta chain) sequence. Its cognate antigen is unknown. Researchers tagged individual cDNA molecules with unique molecular identifiers. Using its own MiXCR run on the 5' RACE reads, TCRdb lists one record per CDR3 protein. The repertoire consists of tens of thousands of distinct CDR3 sequences, with over 9.5% occurring once and the leading ten covering 7.6%. This record belongs to a study of early T cells in non-severe SARS-CoV-2 infection. Study in general: Chains stayed unpaired after sequencing of bulk RNA from unsorted whole blood. Study-wide results and caveats: VDJdb-based annotation leaned toward anti-spike CD8 responses and missed private and CD4 specificities.

The V gene end was trimmed by 10 bases and the J gene end by 6 bases; junction bases not matched to a gene: 9. CDR1 and CDR2 (germline): MNHEY, SVGAGI. There are 12 residues in the CDR3. This material consisted of whole blood, taken at baseline. The TCR sequence derives from an adult who was a healthcare worker with PCR-confirmed SARS-CoV-2 infection or an uninfected control (not recorded which). This chain links TRBV6-5 with TRBJ2-7, with 7 bases lining up with TRBD1. The CDR3 protein is CATRVQGSEQYF. The CDR3 nucleotides read TGTGCCACCAGAGTACAGGGGAGCGAGCAGTACTTC.